This entry lists 7 T cell receptor beta chains sequenced from one sample in a study of shared clonotypes between healthy human individuals. Generated by immunoSEQ multiplex PCR, the TCRdb table keeps only in-frame clones and is missing some. Of millions of clones listed, roughly 95% are singletons. The sequenced sample consisted of naive CD4+ T cells sorted from blood. Subset indicated: CD45RA+ positively selected. Receptors were obtained from a man aged 18 to 35 in good health.

The chain joins TRBV5-4 to TRBJ1-4; maybe TRBD1 (6 bases). V was clipped by 2 bases and J by 7 bases, with 12 bases between them. CDR3 length: 14 amino acids. The germline V gene has CDR1 SGHNT and CDR2 YYREEE (reference sequence). CDR3 sequence reads: CASSLQGRFEKLFF. The CDR3 DNA is TGTGCCAGCAGCTTACAGGGCCGCTTTGAAAAACTGTTTTTT. The entire variable domain, with the rest obtained from reference TRBV5-4 and TRBJ1-4, is as follows: ETGVTQSPTHLIKTRGQQVTLRCSSQSGHNTVSWYQQALGQGPQFIFQYYREEENGRGNFPPRFSGLQFPNYSSELNVNALELDDSALYLCASSLQGRFEKLFFGSGTQLSVL.

The V call is TRBV5-6, the J call TRBJ2-7, with a weak D call TRBD2 (6 bases). There are 15 residues in the CDR3. The V gene's germline CDR1 is SGHDT and CDR2 YYEEEE. V lost 1 base and J lost 4, with 15 bases in between. In DNA, the CDR3 is TGTGCCAGCAGCTTGACGAGCGGGCCCCCTTACGAGCAGTACTTC. It encodes CASSLTSGPPYEQYF.

The chain carries TRBV5-4 and TRBJ2-3; 9 bases agree with TRBD1. The CDR3 runs to 15 residues. With V trimmed by 4 bases and J by 5 bases, 8 bases remained unmatched. In germline, CDR1 is SGHNT, CDR2 YYREEE (reference sequence). The DNA of the CDR3 is TGTGCCAGCAGCCCTATGGGACAGGGACGAGATACGCAGTATTTT. Its protein product is CASSPMGQGRDTQYF.

A single count supports this clone. The rearrangement joins TRBV16 to TRBJ1-2; D remains ambiguous. The CDR3 totals 14 residues. Germline loops: CDR1 KGHSY, CDR2 FQNENV. Trimming stripped 0 bases from V and 5 bases from J, with 10 bases between. The DNA of the CDR3 is TGTGCCAGCAGCCAATCGAAGGGTGGTTATGGCTACACCTTC. Translating it yields CASSQSKGGYGYTF.

The genes are TRBV9 and TRBJ2-7, with 8 bases matching TRBD1. This CDR3 spans 15 amino acids. Per the germline V gene, CDR1 is SGDLS and CDR2 is YYNGEE. V lost 4 bases to trimming and J lost 2 bases; unmatched junction nucleotides: 8. CDR3 bases: TGTGCCAGCAGCCGAGGGGGACAGGCGGCCTACGAGCAGTACTTC. Translating it yields CASSRGGQAAYEQYF.

This clone was detected once. DNA of the CDR3: TGTGCCAGCCCAAGGCAGGGACAGGGGGGCACTGAAGCTTTCTTT. This sequence encodes CASPRQGQGGTEAFF. This sequence joins TRBV6-1 and TRBJ1-1, with 11 bases identical to TRBD1. This CDR3 spans 15 amino acids. Germline loops: CDR1 MNHNS, CDR2 SASEGT. V lost 8 bases, J lost 4 bases, and 9 bases stayed unmatched.

This chain uses TRBV6-5 with TRBJ2-3; D unclear. The CDR3 has 13 residues. V dropped 6 bases and J dropped 0 bases, with 7 bases sitting between them. Germline CDR1 reads MNHEY; CDR2 reads SVGAGI. In nucleotides, the CDR3 is TGTGCCAGCAGAACCCTTAGCACAGATACGCAGTATTTT. As protein: CASRTLSTDTQYF.